The clone carrying this TCR beta chain was observed at least ten times. The antigen is undetermined. The study used a library that attached unique molecular identifiers to individual cDNA molecules. TCRdb re-called the RACE reads through MiXCR, storing one row per CDR3 protein. Here the sample spans tens of thousands of distinct CDR3 sequences, 7.5% to 8% being singletons. This sample stems from a study of human T cells and chemical hapten exposure. Time point denoted: pre-sensitization, week 0. Specified treatment: therapeutic diphenylcyclopropenone sensitization with weekly scalp DPC. Donors, patients with alopecia ranging from 18 to 70 years old and judged suitable for DPC, provided samples. Study-level points and caveats: It should be noted that donors had alopecia, so their immune response may differ from healthy people's. DPC sensitization produced no change in TCRs with frequency above 1 in 1000.

Germline lookup yields CDR1 SQVTM and CDR2 ANQGSEA. The V and J ends lost 6 bases and 2 bases respectively, with 10 bases between them. CDR3 size: 12 residues. The source was whole blood, collected in connection with sensitization to the hapten diphenylcyclopropenone (DPC). This TCR was recovered from a woman aged 45-65 years with alopecia areata. Some clones in this sample may be carry-over from other donors' samples. This sequence joins TRBV29-1 and TRBJ2-5, with D unclear. CDR3 nucleotide sequence: TGCAGCGTGGGTGGCAGTCAAGAGACCCAGTACTTC. It encodes CSVGGSQETQYF.